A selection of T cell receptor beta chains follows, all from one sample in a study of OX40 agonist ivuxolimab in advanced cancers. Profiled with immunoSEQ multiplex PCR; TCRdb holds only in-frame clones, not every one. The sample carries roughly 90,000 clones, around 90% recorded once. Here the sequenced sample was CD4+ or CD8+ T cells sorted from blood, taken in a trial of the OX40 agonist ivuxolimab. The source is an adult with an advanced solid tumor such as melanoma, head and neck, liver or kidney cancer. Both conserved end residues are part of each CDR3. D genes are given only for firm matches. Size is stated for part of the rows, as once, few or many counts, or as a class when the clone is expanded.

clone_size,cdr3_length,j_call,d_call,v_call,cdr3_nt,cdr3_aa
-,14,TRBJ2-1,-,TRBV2,TGTGCCAGCAGTGACGGTATCCTAGCCCCAGAGCAGTTCTTC,CASSDGILAPEQFF
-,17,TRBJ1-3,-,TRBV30,TGTGCCTGGAGTCGGGGACGACAGATCCTCTCTGGAAACACCATATATTTT,CAWSRGRQILSGNTIYF
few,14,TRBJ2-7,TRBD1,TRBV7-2,TGTGCCAGCAGCTACCGACAGGGGGCATACGAGCAGTACTTC,CASSYRQGAYEQYF
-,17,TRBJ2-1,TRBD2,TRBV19,TGTGCCAGTGGGGGGATACAAGGTAGCGGGAGGGCCGGGGAGCAGTTCTTC,CASGGIQGSGRAGEQFF
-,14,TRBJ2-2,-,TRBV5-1,TGCGCCAGCAGCTTGGTTAGGGGAGCCGGGGAGCTGTTTTTT,CASSLVRGAGELFF
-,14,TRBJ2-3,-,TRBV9,TGTGCCAGCACCCCCTCAGGGATTGCAGATACGCAGTATTTT,CASTPSGIADTQYF
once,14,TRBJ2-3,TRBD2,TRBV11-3,TGTGCCAGCAGTAGCGGGGGAGACACAGATACGCAGTATTTT,CASSSGGDTDTQYF
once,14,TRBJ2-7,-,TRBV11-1,TGTGCCAGCAGCTTAGGATCAAGCTCCTACGAGCAGTACTTC,CASSLGSSSYEQYF
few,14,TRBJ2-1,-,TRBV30,TGTGCCTGGAGTGTACTTTCCTTTTACAATGAGCAGTTCTTC,CAWSVLSFYNEQFF
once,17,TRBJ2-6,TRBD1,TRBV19,TGTGCCACGAAACCCGGACAGGGGGCCTCTGGGGCCAACGTCCTGACTTTC,CATKPGQGASGANVLTF
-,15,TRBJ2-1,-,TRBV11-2,TGTGCCAGCAGCTTGGACAGAGCTCTTTACAATGAGCAGTTCTTC,CASSLDRALYNEQFF
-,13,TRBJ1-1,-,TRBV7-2,TGTGCCAGCAGCCCCGCCCAGATGGCTGAAGCTTTCTTT,CASSPAQMAEAFF
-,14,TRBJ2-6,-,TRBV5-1,TGCGCCAGCTTACAGGGTACTGGGGCCAACGTCCTGGCCTTC,CASLQGTGANVLAF
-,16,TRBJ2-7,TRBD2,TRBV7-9,TGTGCCAGCAGTCTTATCTCGACTAGCGGGGACTACGAGCAGTACTTC,CASSLISTSGDYEQYF
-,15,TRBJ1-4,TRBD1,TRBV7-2,TGTGCCAGCAGCTCCCGACAGGGGGTCGGGGAAAAACTGTTTTTT,CASSSRQGVGEKLFF
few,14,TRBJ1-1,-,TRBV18,TGTGCCAGCTCACCAGGGGGGCCGAACACTGAAGCTTTCTTT,CASSPGGPNTEAFF
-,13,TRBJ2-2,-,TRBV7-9,TGTGCCAGCAGCTTCTTCGACACCGGGGAGCTGTTTTTT,CASSFFDTGELFF
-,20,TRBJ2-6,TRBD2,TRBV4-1,TGCGCCAGCAGCCAATTACTAGCGGGAGGGCCTGGCTCTGGGGCCAACGTCCTGACTTTC,CASSQLLAGGPGSGANVLTF
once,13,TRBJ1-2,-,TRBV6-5,TGTGCCAGCAGTTACACCCGGGACGTTGGCCCCAGCTTC,CASSYTRDVGPSF